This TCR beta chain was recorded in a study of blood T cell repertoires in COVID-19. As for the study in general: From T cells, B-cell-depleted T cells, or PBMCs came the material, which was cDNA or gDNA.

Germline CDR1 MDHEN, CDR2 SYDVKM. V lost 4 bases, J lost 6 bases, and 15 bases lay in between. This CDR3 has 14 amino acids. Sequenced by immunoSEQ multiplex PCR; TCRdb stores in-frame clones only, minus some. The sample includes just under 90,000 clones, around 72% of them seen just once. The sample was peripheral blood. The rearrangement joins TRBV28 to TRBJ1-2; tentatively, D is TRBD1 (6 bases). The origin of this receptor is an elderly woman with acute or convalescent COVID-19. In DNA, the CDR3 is TGTGCCAGCAGTTCATGGGACATCGGCAATGGCTACACCTTC. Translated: CASSSWDIGNGYTF.